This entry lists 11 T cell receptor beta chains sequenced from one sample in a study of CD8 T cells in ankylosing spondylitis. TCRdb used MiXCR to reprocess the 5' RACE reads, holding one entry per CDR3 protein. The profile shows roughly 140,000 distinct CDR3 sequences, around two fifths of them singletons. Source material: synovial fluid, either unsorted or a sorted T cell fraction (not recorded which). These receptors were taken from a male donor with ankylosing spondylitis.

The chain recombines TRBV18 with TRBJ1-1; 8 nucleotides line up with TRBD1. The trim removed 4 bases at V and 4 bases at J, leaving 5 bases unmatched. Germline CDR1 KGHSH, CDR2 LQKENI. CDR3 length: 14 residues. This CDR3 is CASSLQGAGTEAFF. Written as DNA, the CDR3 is TGTGCCAGCTCACTCCAGGGGGCCGGCACTGAAGCTTTCTTT.

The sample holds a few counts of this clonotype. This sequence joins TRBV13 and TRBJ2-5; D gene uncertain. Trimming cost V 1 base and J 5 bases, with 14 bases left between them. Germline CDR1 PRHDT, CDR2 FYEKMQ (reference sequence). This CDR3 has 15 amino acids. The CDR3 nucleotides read TGTGCCAGCAGCTTAGTTTCGGCTAGTTGGGAGACCCAGTACTTC. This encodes CASSLVSASWETQYF.

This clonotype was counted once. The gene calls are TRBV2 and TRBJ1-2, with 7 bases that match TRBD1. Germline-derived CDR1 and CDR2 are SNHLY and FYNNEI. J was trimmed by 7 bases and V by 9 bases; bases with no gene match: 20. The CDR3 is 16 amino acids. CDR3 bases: TGTGCCAGGGTAAAGCCAAGACAGGGAAGTATTATTGGCTACACCTTC. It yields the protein CARVKPRQGSIIGYTF.

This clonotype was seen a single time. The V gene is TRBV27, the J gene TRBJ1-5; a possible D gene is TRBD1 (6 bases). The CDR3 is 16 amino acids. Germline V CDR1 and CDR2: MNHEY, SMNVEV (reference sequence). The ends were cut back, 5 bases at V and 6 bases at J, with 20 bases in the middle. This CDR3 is CASSPSVGHTTQPQHF. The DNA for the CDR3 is TGTGCCAGCAGTCCCTCCGTGGGACACACGACTCAGCCCCAGCATTTT.

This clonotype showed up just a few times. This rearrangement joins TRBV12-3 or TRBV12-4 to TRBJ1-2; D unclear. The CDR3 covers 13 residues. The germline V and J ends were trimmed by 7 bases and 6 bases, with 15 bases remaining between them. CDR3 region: CASTSGEGNGYTF. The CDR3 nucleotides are TGTGCCAGCACCTCCGGGGAGGGCAATGGCTACACCTTC.

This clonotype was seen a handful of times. CDR3 loop: CASSYSTGSGANVLTF. CDR3 nucleotide sequence: TGTGCCAGCAGTTACTCTACGGGGTCTGGGGCCAACGTCCTGACTTTC. The genes are TRBV6-5 and TRBJ2-6; D might be TRBD2 (5 bases). V was shortened by 0 bases and J by 1 base, with 7 bases between the two germline ends. Germline V gene data show CDR1 as MNHEY and CDR2 as SVGAGI. The CDR3 has 16 amino acids.

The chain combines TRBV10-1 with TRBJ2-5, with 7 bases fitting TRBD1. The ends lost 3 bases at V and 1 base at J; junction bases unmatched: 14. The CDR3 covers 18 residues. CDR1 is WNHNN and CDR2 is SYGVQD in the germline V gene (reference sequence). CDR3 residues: CASSDYPVDRVIQETQYF. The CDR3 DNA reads TGCGCCAGCAGTGACTATCCGGTAGACAGGGTGATCCAAGAGACCCAGTACTTC.

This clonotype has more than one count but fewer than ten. The DNA for the CDR3 is TGTGCCTGGAGGGTATCAAGTGACACTGAAGCTTTCTTT. It translates to CAWRVSSDTEAFF. This chain links TRBV30 with TRBJ1-1; D is uncertain. The CDR3 has 13 amino acids. V dropped 3 bases and J dropped 3 bases, with 11 bases sitting between them. Germline V lookup: CDR1 GTSNPN, CDR2 SVGIG (reference sequence).

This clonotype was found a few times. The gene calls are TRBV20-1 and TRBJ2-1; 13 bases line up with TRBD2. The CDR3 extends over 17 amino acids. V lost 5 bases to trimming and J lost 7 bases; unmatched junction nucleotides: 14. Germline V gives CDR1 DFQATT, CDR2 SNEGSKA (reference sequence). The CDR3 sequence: CSAHPLTSGRAGNEQFF. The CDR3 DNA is TGCAGTGCTCACCCTCTAACTAGCGGGAGGGCCGGGAATGAGCAGTTCTTC.

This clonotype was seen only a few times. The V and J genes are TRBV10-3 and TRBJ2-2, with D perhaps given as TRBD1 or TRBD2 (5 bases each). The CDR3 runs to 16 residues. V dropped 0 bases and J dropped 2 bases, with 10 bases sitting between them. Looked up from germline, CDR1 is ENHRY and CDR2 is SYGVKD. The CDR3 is CAISESERDNTGELFF. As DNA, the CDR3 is TGTGCCATCAGTGAGTCGGAGAGGGACAACACCGGGGAGCTGTTTTTT.

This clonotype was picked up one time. As DNA, the CDR3 is TGTGCCAGCAGCTCCCCGTGGGGGCTAGCCAAAAACATTCAGTACTTC. This encodes CASSSPWGLAKNIQYF. V usage is TRBV7-9 and J usage is TRBJ2-4, with a weak D call TRBD1 (6 bases). Looked up from germline, CDR1 is SEHNR and CDR2 is FQNEAQ (reference sequence). Trimming removed 4 bases from V and 0 bases from J, with 13 bases in between. The CDR3 runs 16 residues.